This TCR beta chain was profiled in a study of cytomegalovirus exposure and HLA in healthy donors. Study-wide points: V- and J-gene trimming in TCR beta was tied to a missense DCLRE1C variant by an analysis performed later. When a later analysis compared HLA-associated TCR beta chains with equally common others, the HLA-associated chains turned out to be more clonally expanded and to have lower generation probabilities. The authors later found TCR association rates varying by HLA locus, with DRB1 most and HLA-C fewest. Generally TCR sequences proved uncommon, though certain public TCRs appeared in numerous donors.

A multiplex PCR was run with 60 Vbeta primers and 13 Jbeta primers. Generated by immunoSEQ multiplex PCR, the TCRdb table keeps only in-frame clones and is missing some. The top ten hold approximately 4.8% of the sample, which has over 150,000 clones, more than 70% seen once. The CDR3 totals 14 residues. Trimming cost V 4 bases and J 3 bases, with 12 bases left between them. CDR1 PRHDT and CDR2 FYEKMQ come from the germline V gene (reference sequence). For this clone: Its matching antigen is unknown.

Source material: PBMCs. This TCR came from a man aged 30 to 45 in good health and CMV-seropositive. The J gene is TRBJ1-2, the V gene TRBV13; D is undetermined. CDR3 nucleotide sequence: TGTGCCAGCAGCTCCCGAGGATCTTACTATGGCTACACCTTC. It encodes CASSSRGSYYGYTF.